This is a list of T cell receptor beta chains from one sample in a study of beta chain features in type 1 diabetes. Assay used: immunoSEQ multiplex PCR; TCRdb lists only in-frame clones, some missing. Of around 250,000 clones detected, roughly 22% appear once; the ten largest clones hold around 0.03%. The sample consisted of naive CD4+ T cells from blood. The receptor set was obtained from a woman in her thirties or forties with type 1 diabetes. Each CDR3 is given with its conserved first and last residue. Fields, in order: clone size, D gene, V gene, J gene, CDR3 protein, CDR3 DNA. D genes are given only for firm matches. Size values are once, few and many counts, or a class for expanded clones, and some rows have none.

abundance: few; d_gene: NA; v_gene: TRBV6-5; j_gene: TRBJ2-2; CDR3aa: CASIGGRTGELFF; CDR3nt: TGTGCCAGCATCGGAGGGAGAACCGGGGAGCTGTTTTTT
abundance: NA; d_gene: NA; v_gene: TRBV19; j_gene: TRBJ1-5; CDR3aa: CASSILRQNQPQHF; CDR3nt: TGTGCCAGTAGTATCTTGAGGCAGAATCAGCCCCAGCATTTT
abundance: few; d_gene: NA; v_gene: TRBV10-3; j_gene: TRBJ2-7; CDR3aa: CAISEEPGYEQYF; CDR3nt: TGTGCCATCAGTGAAGAACCGGGGTACGAGCAGTACTTC
abundance: NA; d_gene: TRBD2; v_gene: TRBV2; j_gene: TRBJ2-4; CDR3aa: CASSGGLAGGRDIQYF; CDR3nt: TGTGCCAGCAGTGGCGGACTAGCGGGGGGGCGGGACATTCAGTACTTC
abundance: NA; d_gene: NA; v_gene: TRBV5-1; j_gene: TRBJ2-7; CDR3aa: CASSLSAGVQYF; CDR3nt: TGCGCCAGCAGCTTGTCGGCAGGGGTACAGTACTTC
abundance: NA; d_gene: NA; v_gene: TRBV9; j_gene: TRBJ1-2; CDR3aa: CASERGPGGYTF; CDR3nt: TGTGCCAGCGAACGGGGTCCCGGCGGCTACACCTTC
abundance: few; d_gene: TRBD1; v_gene: TRBV30; j_gene: TRBJ1-1; CDR3aa: CAWSVQGDTEAFF; CDR3nt: TGTGCCTGGAGTGTACAGGGGGACACTGAAGCTTTCTTT
abundance: few; d_gene: NA; v_gene: TRBV5-1; j_gene: TRBJ2-7; CDR3aa: CASSTDTLLGYEQYF; CDR3nt: TGCGCCAGCAGCACGGACACCCTCTTAGGATACGAGCAGTACTTC
abundance: few; d_gene: TRBD1; v_gene: TRBV29-1; j_gene: TRBJ2-3; CDR3aa: CSGIQGATDTQYF; CDR3nt: TGCAGCGGTATACAGGGGGCCACAGATACGCAGTATTTT
abundance: NA; d_gene: TRBD1; v_gene: TRBV7-9; j_gene: TRBJ2-5; CDR3aa: CASSLQGQGQETQYF; CDR3nt: TGTGCCAGCAGCTTACAGGGACAGGGGCAAGAGACCCAGTACTTC
abundance: NA; d_gene: NA; v_gene: TRBV9; j_gene: TRBJ1-1; CDR3aa: CASSVAGQIDTEAFF; CDR3nt: TGTGCCAGCAGCGTAGCTGGGCAGATAGACACTGAAGCTTTCTTT
abundance: few; d_gene: NA; v_gene: TRBV28; j_gene: TRBJ2-2; CDR3aa: CASSLAGTRMGELFF; CDR3nt: TGTGCCAGCAGTTTGGCAGGGACACGCATGGGGGAGCTGTTTTTT
abundance: NA; d_gene: TRBD1; v_gene: TRBV30; j_gene: TRBJ1-1; CDR3aa: CAWSGQGATEAFF; CDR3nt: TGTGCCTGGAGTGGACAGGGGGCCACTGAAGCTTTCTTT
abundance: few; d_gene: TRBD1; v_gene: TRBV7-2; j_gene: TRBJ1-2; CDR3aa: CASSPFPGGGGYGYTF; CDR3nt: TGTGCCAGCAGCCCATTCCCAGGGGGCGGTGGCTATGGCTACACCTTC
abundance: few; d_gene: NA; v_gene: TRBV15; j_gene: TRBJ1-1; CDR3aa: CATSRLEDTEAFF; CDR3nt: TGTGCCACCAGCAGATTAGAGGACACTGAAGCTTTCTTT
abundance: few; d_gene: TRBD1; v_gene: TRBV30; j_gene: TRBJ1-5; CDR3aa: CAWSPGGQPQHF; CDR3nt: TGTGCCTGGAGTCCAGGGGGTCAGCCCCAGCATTTT
abundance: few; d_gene: TRBD2; v_gene: TRBV11-2; j_gene: TRBJ2-3; CDR3aa: CASSWRGTSGVADTQYF; CDR3nt: TGTGCCAGCAGCTGGAGGGGGACTAGCGGGGTCGCAGATACGCAGTATTTT
abundance: NA; d_gene: TRBD2; v_gene: TRBV15; j_gene: TRBJ2-7; CDR3aa: CATSKREAYEQYF; CDR3nt: TGTGCCACCAGCAAACGGGAGGCCTACGAGCAGTACTTC
abundance: NA; d_gene: NA; v_gene: TRBV4-3; j_gene: TRBJ2-7; CDR3aa: CASSQAAVQPLYEQYF; CDR3nt: TGCGCCAGCAGCCAAGCAGCGGTACAACCCCTCTACGAGCAGTACTTC
abundance: NA; d_gene: NA; v_gene: TRBV11-2; j_gene: TRBJ2-7; CDR3aa: CASSLYYEQYF; CDR3nt: TGTGCCAGCAGCTTGTACTACGAGCAGTACTTC
abundance: few; d_gene: TRBD2; v_gene: TRBV4-2; j_gene: TRBJ2-3; CDR3aa: CASSQDLRLAADTQYF; CDR3nt: TGTGCCAGCAGCCAAGATCTTCGGCTAGCGGCAGATACGCAGTATTTT
abundance: NA; d_gene: TRBD2; v_gene: TRBV9; j_gene: TRBJ2-1; CDR3aa: CASSVRQTSGSYNEQFF; CDR3nt: TGTGCCAGCAGCGTAAGACAGACTAGCGGCTCCTACAATGAGCAGTTCTTC
abundance: NA; d_gene: NA; v_gene: TRBV29-1; j_gene: TRBJ1-2; CDR3aa: CSVGRQSRGYTF; CDR3nt: TGCAGCGTGGGGCGACAGTCCAGGGGCTACACCTTC
abundance: few; d_gene: NA; v_gene: TRBV4-3; j_gene: TRBJ2-2; CDR3aa: CASSLGAALTGELFF; CDR3nt: TGCGCCAGCAGCCTAGGGGCAGCCCTCACCGGGGAGCTGTTTTTT
abundance: few; d_gene: NA; v_gene: TRBV20-1; j_gene: TRBJ1-1; CDR3aa: CSASGEAFF; CDR3nt: TGCAGTGCGTCAGGTGAAGCTTTCTTT
abundance: few; d_gene: NA; v_gene: TRBV28; j_gene: TRBJ1-2; CDR3aa: CASSLGGARGYTF; CDR3nt: TGTGCCAGCAGTTTAGGTGGGGCGCGGGGCTACACCTTC
abundance: NA; d_gene: TRBD2; v_gene: TRBV29-1; j_gene: TRBJ2-2; CDR3aa: CSVGSSGMGTGELFF; CDR3nt: TGCAGCGTTGGGTCTAGCGGGATGGGCACCGGGGAGCTGTTTTTT
abundance: NA; d_gene: NA; v_gene: TRBV4-2; j_gene: TRBJ2-2; CDR3aa: CASSQAGTSDTGELFF; CDR3nt: TGTGCCAGCAGCCAAGCGGGGACTTCGGACACCGGGGAGCTGTTTTTT
abundance: NA; d_gene: NA; v_gene: TRBV14; j_gene: TRBJ1-6; CDR3aa: CASSQEPTPPLHF; CDR3nt: TGTGCCAGCAGCCAAGAGCCAACTCCACCCCTCCACTTT
abundance: NA; d_gene: NA; v_gene: TRBV28; j_gene: TRBJ2-5; CDR3aa: CASSTPDTQETQYF; CDR3nt: TGTGCCAGCAGTACCCCGGACACCCAAGAGACCCAGTACTTC
abundance: few; d_gene: TRBD1; v_gene: TRBV7-9; j_gene: TRBJ2-7; CDR3aa: CASSPPGQGSEQYF; CDR3nt: TGTGCCAGCAGCCCACCGGGACAGGGGAGCGAGCAGTACTTC
abundance: few; d_gene: NA; v_gene: TRBV5-1; j_gene: TRBJ1-2; CDR3aa: CASSAGPDGGYTF; CDR3nt: TGCGCCAGCAGCGCGGGCCCAGACGGTGGCTACACCTTC
abundance: NA; d_gene: TRBD1; v_gene: TRBV5-4; j_gene: TRBJ1-6; CDR3aa: CASRTGGSYNSPLHF; CDR3nt: TGTGCCAGCAGAACAGGGGGCTCCTATAATTCACCCCTCCACTTT
abundance: few; d_gene: NA; v_gene: TRBV10-3; j_gene: TRBJ2-5; CDR3aa: CAISAEGGETQYF; CDR3nt: TGTGCCATCAGTGCGGAGGGTGGCGAGACCCAGTACTTC
abundance: NA; d_gene: NA; v_gene: TRBV28; j_gene: TRBJ1-1; CDR3aa: CASRGGTGGTEAFF; CDR3nt: TGTGCCAGCAGAGGAGGGACTGGGGGAACTGAAGCTTTCTTT
abundance: few; d_gene: NA; v_gene: TRBV5-4; j_gene: TRBJ1-5; CDR3aa: CAVGGRENQPQHF; CDR3nt: TGTGCTGTGGGCGGGAGGGAGAATCAGCCCCAGCATTTT
abundance: few; d_gene: NA; v_gene: TRBV28; j_gene: TRBJ1-5; CDR3aa: CASSQGTQPQHF; CDR3nt: TGTGCCAGCAGTCAGGGGACTCAGCCCCAGCATTTT
abundance: NA; d_gene: NA; v_gene: TRBV7-9; j_gene: TRBJ1-1; CDR3aa: CASSLVIGTEAFF; CDR3nt: TGTGCCAGCAGCTTAGTCATCGGCACTGAAGCTTTCTTT
abundance: NA; d_gene: TRBD2; v_gene: TRBV2; j_gene: TRBJ2-3; CDR3aa: CASSWSSGGTDTQYF; CDR3nt: TGTGCCAGCAGTTGGTCTAGCGGTGGCACAGATACGCAGTATTTT
abundance: few; d_gene: NA; v_gene: TRBV5-6; j_gene: TRBJ2-3; CDR3aa: CASSSRVVAAADTQYF; CDR3nt: TGTGCCAGCAGCTCCCGAGTCGTAGCGGCAGCAGATACGCAGTATTTT
abundance: few; d_gene: TRBD2; v_gene: TRBV19; j_gene: TRBJ2-5; CDR3aa: CASSDGGQETQYF; CDR3nt: TGTGCCAGTAGTGACGGGGGGCAAGAGACCCAGTACTTC
abundance: few; d_gene: TRBD1; v_gene: TRBV2; j_gene: TRBJ1-2; CDR3aa: CASSTGQGGYGYTF; CDR3nt: TGTGCCAGTAGTACGGGACAGGGAGGGTATGGCTACACCTTC
abundance: few; d_gene: TRBD2; v_gene: TRBV7-3; j_gene: TRBJ2-2; CDR3aa: CASSLPSGGPRNTGELFF; CDR3nt: TGTGCCAGCAGCTTACCTAGCGGGGGGCCGAGGAACACCGGGGAGCTGTTTTTT
abundance: few; d_gene: NA; v_gene: TRBV4-3; j_gene: TRBJ2-1; CDR3aa: CASSQEPSGYNEQFF; CDR3nt: TGCGCCAGCAGCCAAGAGCCCTCGGGCTACAATGAGCAGTTCTTC
abundance: NA; d_gene: TRBD1; v_gene: TRBV28; j_gene: TRBJ2-3; CDR3aa: CATHRDSRTDTQYF; CDR3nt: TGTGCCACTCACCGGGACAGCCGCACAGATACGCAGTATTTT
abundance: few; d_gene: NA; v_gene: TRBV7-9; j_gene: TRBJ2-1; CDR3aa: CASSLDSYNEQFF; CDR3nt: TGTGCCAGCAGCTTAGACAGTTACAATGAGCAGTTCTTC
abundance: few; d_gene: NA; v_gene: TRBV27; j_gene: TRBJ1-2; CDR3aa: CASSFAQGHGYTF; CDR3nt: TGTGCCAGCAGTTTCGCGCAGGGTCATGGCTACACCTTC
abundance: NA; d_gene: TRBD1; v_gene: TRBV10-3; j_gene: TRBJ1-5; CDR3aa: CAISAGRGHNQPQHF; CDR3nt: TGTGCCATCAGTGCGGGCAGGGGGCACAATCAGCCCCAGCATTTT
abundance: few; d_gene: TRBD2; v_gene: TRBV30; j_gene: TRBJ2-1; CDR3aa: CALERSRTSGSQRYNEQFF; CDR3nt: TGTGCCTTGGAACGGAGTCGGACTAGCGGGTCTCAAAGGTACAATGAGCAGTTCTTC
abundance: few; d_gene: TRBD2; v_gene: TRBV14; j_gene: TRBJ2-7; CDR3aa: CASSQDRTSGRQYF; CDR3nt: TGTGCCAGCAGCCAAGATAGGACTAGCGGGAGGCAGTACTTC
abundance: NA; d_gene: NA; v_gene: TRBV19; j_gene: TRBJ2-1; CDR3aa: CASSSQGHEQFF; CDR3nt: TGTGCCAGTAGTAGCCAGGGCCATGAGCAGTTCTTC
abundance: few; d_gene: NA; v_gene: TRBV4-1; j_gene: TRBJ1-1; CDR3aa: CASSQAEGPGNTEAFF; CDR3nt: TGCGCCAGCAGCCAAGCGGAAGGCCCAGGGAACACTGAAGCTTTCTTT